This TCR beta chain was found in a study of blood T cell repertoires in COVID-19. Across the whole study: From T cells, B-cell-depleted T cells, or PBMCs came the material, which was cDNA or gDNA.

Only in-frame clones appear in the TCRdb table, and some are missing; sequencing was by immunoSEQ multiplex PCR. The sample holds approximately 32,000 clones, around nine tenths seen once. V lost 0 bases to trimming and J lost 8 bases, with 13 bases between them. From germline, CDR1 is SGHAT and CDR2 FQNNGV. This CDR3 spans 15 amino acids. Material: peripheral blood. The receptor was derived from a human donor in a cohort sampled during active COVID-19. This sequence joins TRBV11-2 and TRBJ2-2, with D possibly TRBD2 on 6 matching bases. The CDR3 loop reads CASSLDPGVQGELFF. As DNA, the CDR3 is TGTGCCAGCAGCTTAGATCCGGGGGTTCAGGGGGAGCTGTTTTTT.